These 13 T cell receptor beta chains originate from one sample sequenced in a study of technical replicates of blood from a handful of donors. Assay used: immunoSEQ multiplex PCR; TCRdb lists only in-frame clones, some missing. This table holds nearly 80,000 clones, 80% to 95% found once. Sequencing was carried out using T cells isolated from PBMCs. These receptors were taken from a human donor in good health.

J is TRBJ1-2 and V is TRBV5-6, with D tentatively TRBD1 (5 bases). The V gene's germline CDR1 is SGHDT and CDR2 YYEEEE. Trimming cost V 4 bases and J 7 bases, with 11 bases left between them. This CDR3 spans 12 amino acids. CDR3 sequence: CASSLAGGGYTF. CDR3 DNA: TGTGCCAGCAGCCTGGCGGGGGGTGGCTACACCTTC.

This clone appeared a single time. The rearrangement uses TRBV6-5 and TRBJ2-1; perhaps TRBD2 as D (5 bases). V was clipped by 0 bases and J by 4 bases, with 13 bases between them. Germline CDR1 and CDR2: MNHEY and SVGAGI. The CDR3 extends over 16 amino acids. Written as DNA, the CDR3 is TGTGCCAGCAGTTACTCGGTGGGAGAAATATACAATGAGCAGTTCTTC. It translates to CASSYSVGEIYNEQFF.

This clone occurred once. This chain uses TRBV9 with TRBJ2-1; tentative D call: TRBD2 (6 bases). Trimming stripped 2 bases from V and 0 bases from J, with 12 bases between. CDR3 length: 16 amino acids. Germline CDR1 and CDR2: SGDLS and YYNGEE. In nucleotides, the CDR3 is TGTGCCAGCAGCGTTGGGACTGGGAGCTCCTACAATGAGCAGTTCTTC. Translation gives CASSVGTGSSYNEQFF.

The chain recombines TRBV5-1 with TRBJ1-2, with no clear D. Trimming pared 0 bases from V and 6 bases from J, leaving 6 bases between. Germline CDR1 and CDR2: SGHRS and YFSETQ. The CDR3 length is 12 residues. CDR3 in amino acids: CASSLELDGYTF. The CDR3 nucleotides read TGCGCCAGCAGCTTGGAACTAGATGGCTACACCTTC. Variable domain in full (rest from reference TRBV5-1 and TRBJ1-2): KAGVTQTPRYLIKTRGQQVTLSCSPISGHRSVSWYQQTPGQGLQFLFEYFSETQRNKGNFPGRFSGRQFSNSRSEMNVSTLELGDSALYLCASSLELDGYTFGSGTRLTVV.

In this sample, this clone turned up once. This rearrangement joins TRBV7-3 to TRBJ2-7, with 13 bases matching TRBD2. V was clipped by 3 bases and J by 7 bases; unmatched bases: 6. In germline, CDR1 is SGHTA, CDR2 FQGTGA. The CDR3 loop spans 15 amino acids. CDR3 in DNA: TGTGCCAGCAGCTTCGGGACTAGCGGGACGGGGGAGCAGTACTTC. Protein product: CASSFGTSGTGEQYF. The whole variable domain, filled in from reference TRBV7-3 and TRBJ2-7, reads GAGVSQTPSNKVTEKGKYVELRCDPISGHTALYWYRQSLGQGPEFLIYFQGTGAADDSGLPNDRFFAVRPEGSVSTLKIQRTERGDSAVYLCASSFGTSGTGEQYFGPGTRLTVT.

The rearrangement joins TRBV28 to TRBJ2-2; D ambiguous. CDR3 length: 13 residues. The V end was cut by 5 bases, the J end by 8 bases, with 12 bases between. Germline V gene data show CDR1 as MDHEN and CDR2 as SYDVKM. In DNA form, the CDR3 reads TGTGCCAGCAGTCCCTCGCACTCTGGGGAGCTGTTTTTT. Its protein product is CASSPSHSGELFF.

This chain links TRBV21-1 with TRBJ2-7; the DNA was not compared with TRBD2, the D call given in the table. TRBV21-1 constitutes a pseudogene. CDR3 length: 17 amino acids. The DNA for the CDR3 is TGTGCCAGCAGCAAATGCCCCCCCGGGAGGCCTTCCTACGAGCAGTACTTC. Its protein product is CASSKCPPGRPSYEQYF.

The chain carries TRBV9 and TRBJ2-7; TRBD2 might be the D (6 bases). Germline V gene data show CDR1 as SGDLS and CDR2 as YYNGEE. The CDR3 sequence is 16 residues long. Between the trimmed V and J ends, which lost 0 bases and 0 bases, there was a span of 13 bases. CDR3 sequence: CASSVASAPFSYEQYF. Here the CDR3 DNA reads TGTGCCAGCAGCGTAGCTAGCGCACCATTCTCCTACGAGCAGTACTTC.

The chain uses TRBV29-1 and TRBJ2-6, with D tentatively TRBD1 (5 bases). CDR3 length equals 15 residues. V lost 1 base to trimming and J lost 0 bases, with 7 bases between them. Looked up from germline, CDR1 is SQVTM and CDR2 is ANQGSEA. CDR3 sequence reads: CSVEGQSSGANVLTF. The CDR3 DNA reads TGCAGCGTTGAAGGACAGAGCTCTGGGGCCAACGTCCTGACTTTC.

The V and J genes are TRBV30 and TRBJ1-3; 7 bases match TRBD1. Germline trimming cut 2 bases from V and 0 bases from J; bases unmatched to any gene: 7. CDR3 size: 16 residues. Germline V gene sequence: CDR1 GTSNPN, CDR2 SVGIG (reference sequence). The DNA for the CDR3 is TGTGCCTGGAGTCCACGACAGGGTGTCTCTGGAAACACCATATATTTT. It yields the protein CAWSPRQGVSGNTIYF.

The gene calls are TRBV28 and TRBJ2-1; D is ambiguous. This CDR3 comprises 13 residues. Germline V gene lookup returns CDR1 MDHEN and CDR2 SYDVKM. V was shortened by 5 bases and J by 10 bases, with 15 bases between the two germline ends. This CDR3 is CASSPRLLGEQFF. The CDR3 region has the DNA TGTGCCAGCAGTCCCAGACTCCTCGGCGAGCAGTTCTTC.

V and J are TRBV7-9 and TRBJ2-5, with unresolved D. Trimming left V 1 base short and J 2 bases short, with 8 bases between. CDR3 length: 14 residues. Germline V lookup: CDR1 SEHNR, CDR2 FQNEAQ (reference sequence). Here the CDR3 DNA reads TGTGCCAGCAGCTTAGGGCCCCCACAAGAGACCCAGTACTTC. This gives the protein CASSLGPPQETQYF.

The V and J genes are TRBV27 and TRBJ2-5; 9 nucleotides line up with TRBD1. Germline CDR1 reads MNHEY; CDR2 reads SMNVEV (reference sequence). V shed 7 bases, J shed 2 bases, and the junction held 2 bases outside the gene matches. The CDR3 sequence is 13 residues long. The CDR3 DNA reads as TGTGCCAGCACGGGACAGGGTCAAGAGACCCAGTACTTC. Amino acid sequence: CASTGQGQETQYF.